This T cell receptor beta chain was sequenced during a study of shared clonotypes between healthy human individuals. Germline V gene data show CDR1 as MNHEY and CDR2 as SVGAGI. CDR3 length: 16 residues. V trimming: 0 bases; J trimming: 3 bases; junction bases outside the gene matches: 7. Only in-frame clones appear in the TCRdb table, and some are missing; sequencing was by immunoSEQ multiplex PCR. The top ten clones hold 0.045% to 0.06% of a sample with about 600,000 clones, less than 98% of them seen once. The count of this clone is one. The sequence was collected from a woman under 40 in good health. Sequenced: naive CD4+ T cells sorted from blood. Subset denoted: CD45RA+ positively selected. The rearrangement links TRBV6-5 to TRBJ2-7; 8 bases are a match to TRBD1. CDR3 sequence (DNA): TGTGCCAGCAGTTACTCTTACTTACAGGGGGTCTACGAGCAGTACTTC. Encoded protein: CASSYSYLQGVYEQYF.